Listed below are T cell receptor beta chains from one sample, sequenced in a study of shared clonotypes between healthy human individuals. Data came from immunoSEQ multiplex PCR; TCRdb stores just in-frame clones and leaves some out. The table has about 2 million clones, roughly 95% seen once. Material: naive CD8+ T cells sorted from blood. Receptor source: a man between 18 and 29 years old in good health. CDR3s include the opening cysteine and the closing phenylalanine or tryptophan. D genes are given only for firm matches.

cdr3_nt	cdr3_aa	j_call	v_call	d_call
TGTGCCAGCAGCTTAGTAGATGGCAGGGAGGTCGAGCAGTACTTC	CASSLVDGREVEQYF	TRBJ2-7	TRBV7-9	.
TGTGCCAGCAGGGAAACAGCCCTCTCTGGAAACACCATATATTTT	CASRETALSGNTIYF	TRBJ1-3	TRBV27	.
TGCGCCAGCAGCCAAGAGAGAGACTACTATTACGAGCAGTACTTC	CASSQERDYYYEQYF	TRBJ2-7	TRBV4-3	.
TGTGCCAGCAGCTTAGGGACAGGAATACTGTTTTTT	CASSLGTGILFF	TRBJ2-2	TRBV7-9	TRBD1
TGCAGCGTCCCAGGGGAGGACACCGGGGAGCTGTTTTTT	CSVPGEDTGELFF	TRBJ2-2	TRBV29-1	.
TGTGCCAGCAGCCCTGAAGGTATGGGGGAAAAACTGTTTTTT	CASSPEGMGEKLFF	TRBJ1-4	TRBV13	.
TGTGCCAGCACTGTCGAACTAGCGGAATACGCGAACACCGGGGAGCTGTTTTTT	CASTVELAEYANTGELFF	TRBJ2-2	TRBV28	TRBD2
TGCAGCGGAGGGGAGGACTACTACGAGCAGTACTTC	CSGGEDYYEQYF	TRBJ2-7	TRBV29-1	.
TGTGCCACACTAGCGGGAGAGTACAATGAGCAGTTCTTC	CATLAGEYNEQFF	TRBJ2-1	TRBV7-9	TRBD2
TGTGCCAGCGGGGACAGGGACTTTTACAATGAGCAGTTCTTC	CASGDRDFYNEQFF	TRBJ2-1	TRBV27	TRBD1
TGTGCCAGCAGCTTGGGTGGTGCAACGCGAGATACGCAGTATTTT	CASSLGGATRDTQYF	TRBJ2-3	TRBV5-6	.
TGTGCCAGCAGTGCCGATGGCTACACCTTC	CASSADGYTF	TRBJ1-2	TRBV25-1	.
TGTGCCAGTAGTAAGTGGCAGGGTTACGAGCAGTACTTC	CASSKWQGYEQYF	TRBJ2-7	TRBV19	.
TGTGCCAGCAGCTTCGCGACAGGGGAGAACACTGAAGCTTTCTTT	CASSFATGENTEAFF	TRBJ1-1	TRBV5-6	TRBD1
TGTGCCTGGAGTGTTGGGCTTGAAGCTTTCTTT	CAWSVGLEAFF	TRBJ1-1	TRBV30	.
TGCGCCAGCAGTCAGCCGGGGACTAGCGGATATACCTACGAGCAGTACTTC	CASSQPGTSGYTYEQYF	TRBJ2-7	TRBV23-1	TRBD2
TGTGCCAGCAGCTCCGGGGACAGGGTGCAGAATGAGCAGTTCTTC	CASSSGDRVQNEQFF	TRBJ2-1	TRBV13	TRBD1
TGTGCCACCTCTGGTCCCGGTCCCGGGCAGTACTTC	CATSGPGPGQYF	TRBJ2-7	TRBV7-9	.
TGCGCCAGCAGCTTGGCTGGCAGACCGAACACTGAAGCTTTCTTT	CASSLAGRPNTEAFF	TRBJ1-1	TRBV5-1	.
TGTGCCAGCAGTCCGCGGACCAGGGGAGGTCCCTACGAGCAGTACTTC	CASSPRTRGGPYEQYF	TRBJ2-7	TRBV27	.
TGTGCCATCAGTGGAGGGGGAGCTGGGGCCAACGTCCTGACTTTC	CAISGGGAGANVLTF	TRBJ2-6	TRBV10-3	.
TGTGCCAGCAGCCACCCCGCTAGCGGAAGCACAGATACGCAGTATTTT	CASSHPASGSTDTQYF	TRBJ2-3	TRBV9	TRBD2
TGTGCCAGCAGCCAAGATTACGGGTACACTGAAGCTTTCTTT	CASSQDYGYTEAFF	TRBJ1-1	TRBV4-2	.
TGTGCCAGCAGTTACAGTAATGAGCAGTTCTTC	CASSYSNEQFF	TRBJ2-1	TRBV6-5	.
TGTGCCAGCAGCTTAAATTGGGGTCACGGGGAGCTGTTTTTT	CASSLNWGHGELFF	TRBJ2-2	TRBV7-6	.